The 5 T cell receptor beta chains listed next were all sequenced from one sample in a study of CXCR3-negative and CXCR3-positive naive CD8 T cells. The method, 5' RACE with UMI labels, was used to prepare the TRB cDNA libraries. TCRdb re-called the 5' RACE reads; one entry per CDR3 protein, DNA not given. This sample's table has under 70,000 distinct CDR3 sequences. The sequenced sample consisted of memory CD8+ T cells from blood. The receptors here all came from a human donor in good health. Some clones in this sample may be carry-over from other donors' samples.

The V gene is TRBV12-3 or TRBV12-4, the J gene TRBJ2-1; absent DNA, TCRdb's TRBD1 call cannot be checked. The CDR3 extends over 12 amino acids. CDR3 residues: CATSHGGGEQFF.

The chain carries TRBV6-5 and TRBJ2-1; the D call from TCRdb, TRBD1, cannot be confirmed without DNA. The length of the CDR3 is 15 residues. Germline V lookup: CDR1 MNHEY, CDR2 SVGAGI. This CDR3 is CASRSSSWGNNEQFF.

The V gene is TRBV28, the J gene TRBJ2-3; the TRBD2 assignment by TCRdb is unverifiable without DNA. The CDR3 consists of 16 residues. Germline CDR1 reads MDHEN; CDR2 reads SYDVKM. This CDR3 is CASSYRLAGGPDTQYF.

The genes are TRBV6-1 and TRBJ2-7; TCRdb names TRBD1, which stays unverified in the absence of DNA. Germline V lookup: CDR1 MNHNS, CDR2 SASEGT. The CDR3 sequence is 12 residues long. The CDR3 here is CASSDRGYEQYF.

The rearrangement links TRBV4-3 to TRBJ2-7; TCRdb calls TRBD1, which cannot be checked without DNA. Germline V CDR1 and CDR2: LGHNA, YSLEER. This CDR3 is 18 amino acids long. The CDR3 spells CASSQDQTTGTVIYEQYF.